This is a list of T cell receptor beta chains from one sample in a study of human T cells and chemical hapten exposure. TCRdb passed the RACE reads through MiXCR, listing each CDR3 protein once. The sample contains 100,000 to 120,000 distinct CDR3 sequences, 34% of which appear only once. The source material was whole blood, sampled in connection with sensitization to the hapten diphenylcyclopropenone (DPC). Every receptor here comes from a man in his forties with alopecia areata. Some clones in this sample may be carry-over from other donors' samples. The CDR3 runs from the conserved cysteine through the conserved F or W.

j_gene | v_gene | CDR3aa
TRBJ2-1 | TRBV7-2 | CASSPLGVSYNEQFF
TRBJ2-2 | TRBV7-3 | CASSSGQGVAGNTGELFF
TRBJ2-7 | TRBV28 | CASSPLGPFYEQYF
TRBJ2-1 | TRBV6-5 | CASSSLSGGGGGEQFF
TRBJ2-1 | TRBV20-1 | CSAPKGGRGNEQFF
TRBJ1-1 | TRBV6-5 | CASSYSLAGDRNTEAFF
TRBJ1-5 | TRBV5-1 | CASSDDRGQPQHF
TRBJ2-6 | TRBV7-6 | CASSLVRGGITFSGANVLTF
TRBJ1-1 | TRBV7-8 | CASSSPTGAIEEAFF
TRBJ2-3 | TRBV27 | CASSTHADRGGTDTQYF
TRBJ2-5 | TRBV20-1 | CSAVKGTVEETQYF
TRBJ2-1 | TRBV6-2/TRBV6-3 | CASMEDSPHNEQFF
TRBJ1-4 | TRBV12-3/TRBV12-4 | CASSHGQGAEKLFF
TRBJ1-1 | TRBV18 | CASLNGQNTEAFF
TRBJ1-2 | TRBV14 | CASSQDLSAVSYGYTF
TRBJ2-4 | TRBV7-2 | CASSLDPIAKNIQYF
TRBJ2-1 | TRBV4-3 | CASRPIPGQGSYNEQFF
TRBJ2-3 | TRBV11-3 | CASSLDQGGGTDTQYF